Following are 9 T cell receptor beta chains from one sample sequenced in a study of cytomegalovirus exposure and HLA in healthy donors. The PCR ran on 60 Vbeta and 13 Jbeta primers. TCRdb's copy holds only in-frame clones and misses some; the assay was immunoSEQ multiplex PCR. The data hold about 300,000 clones, with more than 80% observed a single time. The material sequenced was PBMCs. The origin of the receptors is a man aged 40-50 years in good health and CMV-seropositive.

V usage is TRBV7-3 and J usage is TRBJ2-5; the match to TRBD2 covers 8 bases. With V trimmed by 5 bases and J by 7 bases, 15 bases remained unmatched. Per germline, CDR1 SGHTA and CDR2 FQGTGA. This CDR3 comprises 16 residues. CDR3 sequence (DNA): TGTGCCAGCAGCCCCCGGGGGGGCCGCCTCTCAGGGACCCAGTACTTC. Its translation is CASSPRGGRLSGTQYF.

The sample holds a few counts of this clone. The V call is TRBV5-1, the J call TRBJ2-2, with 9 bases lining up with TRBD2. Germline loops: CDR1 SGHRS, CDR2 YFSETQ. The CDR3 extends over 15 amino acids. V was pared by 0 bases and J by 8 bases, with 5 bases of the junction left unmatched. The CDR3 DNA reads as TGCGCCAGCAGCTTGGCGCTAGCGGGAACGGGGGAGCTGTTTTTT. This gives the protein CASSLALAGTGELFF.

This clone has a single count. The CDR3 DNA follows: TGTGCCAGCAGGTCGGGTTCGAACACCGGGGAGCTGTTTTTT. Translation gives CASRSGSNTGELFF. The chain has TRBV5-5 and TRBJ2-2; D is ambiguous. CDR3 length: 14 amino acids. With 5 bases removed from V and 0 bases from J, the gap between germline ends came to 8 bases. Per germline, CDR1 SGHKS and CDR2 YYEKEE (reference sequence).

At least ten counts were recorded for this clone. J is TRBJ1-5 and V is TRBV7-9; no definite D call. This CDR3 spans 13 amino acids. Germline V gene data show CDR1 as SEHNR and CDR2 as FQNEAQ (reference sequence). The ends were cut back, 4 bases at V and 6 bases at J, with 10 bases in the middle. The CDR3 spells CASSSLVAQPQHF. DNA for the CDR3: TGTGCCAGCAGCTCCCTGGTGGCTCAGCCCCAGCATTTT.

The chain is built from TRBV7-3 and TRBJ2-2, with 7 bases identical to TRBD1. The CDR3 covers 15 residues. CDR1 and CDR2 (germline): SGHTA, FQGTGA. V lost 5 bases to trimming and J lost 4 bases; unmatched junction nucleotides: 7. The CDR3 spells CASSKGAGRTGELFF. The CDR3 nucleotides read TGTGCCAGCAGCAAGGGGGCAGGGCGCACCGGGGAGCTGTTTTTT.

This clone was detected only once. The DNA of the CDR3 is TGTGCCAGCAGTGAAGTCAGGGGGCAATCCTACGAGCAGTACTTC. Encoded protein: CASSEVRGQSYEQYF. V usage is TRBV2 and J usage is TRBJ2-7; 8 bases agree with TRBD1. CDR3 length: 15 residues. Losses at the gene ends were 1 base for V and 1 base for J; bases not matched to a gene: 3. CDR1 SNHLY and CDR2 FYNNEI come from the germline V gene.

The CDR3 sequence: CASSLQGAVTEAFF. CDR3 coding DNA: TGTGCCAGCAGCTTACAGGGGGCGGTCACTGAAGCTTTCTTT. The rearrangement links TRBV7-2 to TRBJ1-1, with 8 bases identical to TRBD1. Germline V lookup: CDR1 SGHTA, CDR2 FQGNSA. After removal of 2 bases from V and 4 bases from J, the junction contained 3 bases not matched to a gene. CDR3 length: 14 amino acids. Looking up the rest from reference TRBV7-2 and TRBJ1-1 gives the full variable domain: GAGVSQSPSNKVTEKGKDVELRCDPISGHTALYWYRQSLGQGLEFLIYFQGNSAPDKSGLPSDRFSAERTGGSVSTLTIQRTQQEDSAVYLCASSLQGAVTEAFFGQGTRLTVV.

This clone was found once. This chain uses TRBV9 with TRBJ2-3; 10 bases agree with TRBD2. J was trimmed by 6 bases and V by 0 bases; bases with no gene match: 7. Germline CDR1 SGDLS, CDR2 YYNGEE. This CDR3 is 16 amino acids long. CDR3 loop: CASSVGASGRADTQYF. The CDR3 bases are TGTGCCAGCAGCGTAGGGGCTAGCGGGAGAGCCGATACGCAGTATTTT.

The CDR3 DNA reads TGTGCCAGCAGCTTTATGTTAGGGACTAATAGTGAGCAGTTCTTC. This sequence encodes CASSFMLGTNSEQFF. The rearrangement links TRBV7-2 to TRBJ2-1; 7 nucleotides line up with TRBD2. Trimming at V came to 3 bases and at J to 9 bases, leaving 11 bases not matched to a gene. This CDR3 spans 15 amino acids. Germline lookup yields CDR1 SGHTA and CDR2 FQGNSA.